This T cell receptor beta chain was sequenced in a study of cytomegalovirus exposure and HLA in healthy donors. The germline CDR1 and CDR2 sequences are SNHLY and FYNNEI. The length of the CDR3 is 12 residues. J gave up 5 bases and V 8 bases, and 2 bases lay outside the gene matches. Generated by immunoSEQ multiplex PCR, the TCRdb table keeps only in-frame clones and is missing some. The profile shows about 44,000 clones, roughly 93% of them singletons. The V and J genes are TRBV2 and TRBJ1-1; 10 bases map to TRBD1. This TCR was recovered from a woman aged 18 to 35 in good health and CMV-seronegative. Sequencing input: PBMCs. CDR3 loop: CASGQGGTEAFF. CDR3 sequence (DNA): TGTGCCAGCGGACAGGGGGGTACTGAAGCTTTCTTT. The variable domain in full, completed from reference TRBV2 and TRBJ1-1, reads EPEVTQTPSHQVTQMGQEVILRCVPISNHLYFYWYRQILGQKVEFLVSFYNNEISEKSEIFDDQFSVERPDGSNFTLKIRSTKLEDSAMYFCASGQGGTEAFFGQGTRLTVV.